Listed here is a single T cell receptor beta chain. Its antigen is still unknown. This record belongs to a study of T cell repertoires in aging, cancer and after chemotherapy. Findings and caveats of the study: Compared with age-matched healthy donors, untreated hematological or solid cancer patients showed higher blood TCR clonality. In cancer patients, declining TCR diversity with age involved lost richness and lost evenness. In hematological cancer patients, infiltrated lymphoid organs may have impaired thymic emigration or peripheral T cell expansion. Median generation probability rose over the chemotherapy interval in each cancer cohort, suggesting rebound thymic output.

The V gene's germline CDR1 is KGHSH and CDR2 LQKENI. The V end lost 3 bases, the J end lost 1 base, and 9 bases lay between the germline ends. The CDR3 runs 14 residues. Amplification of TCR beta used genomic DNA extracted from peripheral blood. Multiplex touch-down PCR with TRB-A/B primers amplified rearranged V-D-J TRB sequences. TCRdb reanalysed the multiplex PCR reads using MiXCR and keeps one entry per CDR3 protein. The repertoire holds 4,900 or so distinct CDR3 sequences, about 38% seen once, with roughly 45% in the top ten. The specimen was blood. The gene calls are TRBV18 and TRBJ1-1; D gene unclear. This receptor was obtained from a human donor with a blood cancer. CDR3 loop: CASSPRSANTEAFF. CDR3 bases: TGTGCCAGCTCACCCCGGTCAGCGAACACTGAAGCTTTCTTT. The full variable domain, its missing parts supplied by reference TRBV18 and TRBJ1-1, is NAGVMQNPRHLVRRRGQEARLRCSPMKGHSHVYWYRQLPEEGLKFMVYLQKENIIDESGMPKERFSAEFPKEGPSILRIQQVVRGDSAAYFCASSPRSANTEAFFGQGTRLTVV.